Reported below is one T cell receptor (beta chain). This record comes from a study of spatial heterogeneity in lung cancer. Losses at the gene ends were 5 bases for V and 7 bases for J; bases not matched to a gene: 6. This CDR3 region has 14 residues. Germline V lookup: CDR1 GTSNPN, CDR2 SVGIG (reference sequence). Specified time point: sample taken at primary tumor resection. Unsorted tumor, nontumor lung tissue or cryopreserved PBMC supplied the whole RNA. The approximately 69 donors had untreated early-stage non-small cell lung cancer. TCRdb passed the 5' RACE reads through MiXCR, listing each CDR3 protein once. The sample records 50,000 or so distinct CDR3 sequences, about 12% being singletons.

This TCR was sampled from a female donor with early-stage non-small cell lung cancer. This material consisted of PBMCs, taken at surgery. The chain has TRBV30 and TRBJ1-4, with 11 bases fitting TRBD1. Here the CDR3 reads CAWGQGTGGEKLFF. CDR3 bases: TGTGCCTGGGGCCAGGGGACAGGGGGTGAAAAACTGTTTTTT.